The source of this T cell receptor (beta chain) is a study of shared clonotypes between healthy human individuals. The CDR3 has 15 residues. Germline V gene data show CDR1 as SGDLS and CDR2 as YYNGEE. V lost 0 bases, J lost 0 bases, and 6 bases lay in between. Investigators divided CD4+ cells into CD45RA+ naive and CD45RA-negative memory subsets. Points on this clone: Other nucleotide sequences from this sample produce the same CDR3.

Method: immunoSEQ multiplex PCR; TCRdb's copy keeps in-frame clones and lacks some. The profile shows around 2.5 million clones, 90% to 95% of them singletons. Source material: naive CD4+ T cells from PBMCs. Sample subset: CD45RA+ positively selected. This receptor was taken from a man aged 18-30 years in good health. Some clones in this sample may be carry-over from other donors' samples. This rearrangement joins TRBV9 to TRBJ2-2; D is unclear. The DNA of the CDR3 is TGTGCCAGCAGCGTAGGGCCAGCGAACACCGGGGAGCTGTTTTTT. This sequence encodes CASSVGPANTGELFF. Drawing the rest from reference TRBV9 and TRBJ2-2, the complete variable domain is DSGVTQTPKHLITATGQRVTLRCSPRSGDLSVYWYQQSLDQGLQFLIQYYNGEERAKGNILERFSAQQFPDLHSELNLSSLELGDSALYFCASSVGPANTGELFFGEGSRLTVL.